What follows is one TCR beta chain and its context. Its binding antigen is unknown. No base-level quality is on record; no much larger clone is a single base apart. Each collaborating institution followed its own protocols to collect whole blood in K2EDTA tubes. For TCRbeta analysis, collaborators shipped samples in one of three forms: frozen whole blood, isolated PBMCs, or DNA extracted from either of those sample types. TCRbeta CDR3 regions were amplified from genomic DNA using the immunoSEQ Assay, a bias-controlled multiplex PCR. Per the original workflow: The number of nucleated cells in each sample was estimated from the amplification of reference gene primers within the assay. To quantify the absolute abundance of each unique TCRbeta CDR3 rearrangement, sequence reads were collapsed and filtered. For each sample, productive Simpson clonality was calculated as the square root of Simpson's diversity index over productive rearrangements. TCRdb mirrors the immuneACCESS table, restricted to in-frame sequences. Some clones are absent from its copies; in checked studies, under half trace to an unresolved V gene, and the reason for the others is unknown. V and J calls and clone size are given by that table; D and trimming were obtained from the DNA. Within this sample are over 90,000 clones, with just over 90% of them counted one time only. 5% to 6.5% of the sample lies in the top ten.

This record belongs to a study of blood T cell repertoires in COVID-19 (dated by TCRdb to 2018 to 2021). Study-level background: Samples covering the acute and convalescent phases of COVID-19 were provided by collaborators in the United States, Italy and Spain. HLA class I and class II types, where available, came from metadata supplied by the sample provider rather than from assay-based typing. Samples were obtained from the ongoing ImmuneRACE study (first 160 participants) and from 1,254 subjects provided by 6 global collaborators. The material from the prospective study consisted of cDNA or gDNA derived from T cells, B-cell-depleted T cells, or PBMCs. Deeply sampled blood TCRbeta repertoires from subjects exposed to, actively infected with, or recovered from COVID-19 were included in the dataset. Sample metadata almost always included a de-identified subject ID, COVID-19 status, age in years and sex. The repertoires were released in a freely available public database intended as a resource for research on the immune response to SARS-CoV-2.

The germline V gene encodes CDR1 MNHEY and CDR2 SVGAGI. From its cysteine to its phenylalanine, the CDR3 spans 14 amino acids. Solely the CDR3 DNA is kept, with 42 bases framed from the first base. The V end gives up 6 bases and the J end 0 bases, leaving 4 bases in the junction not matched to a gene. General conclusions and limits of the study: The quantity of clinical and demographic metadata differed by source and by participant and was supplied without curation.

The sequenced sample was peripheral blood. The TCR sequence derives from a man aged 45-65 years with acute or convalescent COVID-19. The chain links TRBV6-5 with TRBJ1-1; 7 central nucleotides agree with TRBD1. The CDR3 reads CASRTGTVNTEAFF. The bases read TGTGCCAGCAGAACCGGGACAGTGAACACTGAAGCTTTCTTT.